The 2 T cell receptor beta chains below come from one sample, sequenced in a study of tumor-infiltrating lymphocytes in primary liver carcinoma (TCRdb year 2017). Total RNA and DNA were co-extracted without cell sorting from around 20-30 mg of bulk tissue using the AllPrep DNA/RNA mini kit. TCRdb names Illumina HiSeq 2500 as the instrument used. Using a constant-region primer and ProtoScript II reverse transcriptase, TCRbeta-specific cDNA was reverse-transcribed from approximately 500 ng total RNA. The TCRbeta libraries were prepared through three rounds of nested multiplex PCR following a slightly modified ARM-PCR procedure. The first two PCR rounds used multiplex TRBV1-TRBV30 forward primers with a Cbeta reverse primer, each for about 9 cycles. The public reads were run again by TCRdb, first through fastp at Q25 and then through MiXCR, and only productive beta chains were kept. Entries that share a CDR3 protein sequence are merged under the most common genes and DNA. The sample profile shows 45,000 to 55,000 distinct CDR3 sequences; approximately 70% of them were found once. The ten largest clones represent approximately 31% of the sample.

Sequencing was done on a sample of liver tumor tissue from sampling region 5. Interpreted using the paper, the cell subset or site label stands for: tumor region T5, tumor centre. The receptors derive from a man in his forties or fifties with primary liver carcinoma and hepatitis B virus infection.

There are many counts of this clonotype. Mismatch with germline at one junction end may stem from a read error. The rearrangement links TRBV6-5 to TRBJ2-2, with D possibly called TRBD1 or TRBD2 (5 bases each). CDR1 and CDR2 from the germline V gene are MNHEY and SVGAGI. The CDR3 is 14 residues long. In DNA, the CDR3 is TGTGCCAGCAGCAGGGAGCAGAACACCGGGGAGCTGGTTTTT. Its translation is CASSREQNTGELVF.

For this clonotype: Mismatch with germline at one junction end may stem from a read error. CDR3 region: CASSLGLAEEVDNERLF. The CDR3 coding sequence is TGTGCCAGCAGCCTGGGACTAGCGGAAGAAGTTGACAATGAGCGGTTATTC. The chain uses TRBV11-1 and TRBJ2-1; 11 bases line up with TRBD2. This CDR3 comprises 17 residues. Germline V gives CDR1 SGHAT, CDR2 FQDESV (reference sequence).